A single T cell receptor (beta chain) is shown here with its context. Germline V CDR1 and CDR2: WNHNN, SYGVQD (reference sequence). The CDR3 length is 14 residues. The V end was cut by 8 bases, the J end by 6 bases, with 19 bases between. The record originates from a study of T cell changes during pregnancy in multiple sclerosis. The data were produced by immunoSEQ multiplex PCR, yet TCRdb's version contains in-frame clones alone and is incomplete. There are around 68,000 clones in the sample; about 90% occur only once, and less than 0.45% lies in the top ten. This specimen was CD4+ T cells from peripheral blood mononuclear cells, taken before pregnancy. The rearrangement uses TRBV10-1 and TRBJ1-2; D is possibly TRBD1 (6 bases). The sequence derives from a female donor with multiple sclerosis, enrolled in a pregnancy study. The CDR3 loop reads CASEEFRQADGYTF. CDR3 DNA: TGCGCCAGCGAAGAGTTTCGACAGGCCGATGGCTACACCTTC.